This T cell receptor (beta chain) came from a study of blood T cells in healthy people across ages. A single count supports this clonotype. With a much larger clone just one base away, this may be a read error. All donors came from Russia, were Caucasian and healthy, and spanned ages roughly 6 to 95. In each sample, at least 7 million PBMCs were isolated. The CDR3 is 13 residues long. The V gene's germline CDR1 is LGHDT and CDR2 YNNKEL (reference sequence). Combining a sample-barcoded 5' primer with a J-beta primer mix, a second PCR ran for about 7 to 11 cycles. TCRdb reprocessed the 5' RACE reads with MiXCR, giving one entry per CDR3 protein. This sample has hundreds of thousands of distinct CDR3 sequences; about a third occur once, and the top ten carry roughly 14%.

This TCR was sampled from a woman older than 75 in good health. The chain is built from TRBV3-1 and TRBJ2-5, with D unresolved. Sequenced sample: blood. CDR3 bases: TGTGCCAACAGCCAAGTGGCTGGAGAGACCCAGTACTTC. Its protein is CANSQVAGETQYF.